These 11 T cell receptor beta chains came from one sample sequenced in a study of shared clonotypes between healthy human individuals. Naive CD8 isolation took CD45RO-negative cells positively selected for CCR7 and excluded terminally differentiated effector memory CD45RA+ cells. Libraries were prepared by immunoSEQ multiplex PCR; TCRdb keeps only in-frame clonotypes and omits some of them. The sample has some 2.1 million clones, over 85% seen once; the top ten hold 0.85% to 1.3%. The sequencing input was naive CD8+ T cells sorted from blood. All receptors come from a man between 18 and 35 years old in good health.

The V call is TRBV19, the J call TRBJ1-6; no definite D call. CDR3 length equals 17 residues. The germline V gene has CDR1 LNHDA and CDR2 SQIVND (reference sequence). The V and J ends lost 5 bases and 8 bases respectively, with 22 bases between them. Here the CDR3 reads CASSVDADQVGYSPLHF. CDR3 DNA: TGTGCCAGTAGTGTTGACGCAGACCAAGTGGGTTATTCACCCCTCCACTTT.

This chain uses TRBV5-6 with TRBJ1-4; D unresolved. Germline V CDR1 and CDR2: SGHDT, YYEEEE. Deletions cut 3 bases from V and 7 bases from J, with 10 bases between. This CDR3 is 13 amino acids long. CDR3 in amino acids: CASSSGGFEKLFF. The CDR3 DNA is TGTGCCAGCAGCTCGGGCGGATTTGAAAAACTGTTTTTT.

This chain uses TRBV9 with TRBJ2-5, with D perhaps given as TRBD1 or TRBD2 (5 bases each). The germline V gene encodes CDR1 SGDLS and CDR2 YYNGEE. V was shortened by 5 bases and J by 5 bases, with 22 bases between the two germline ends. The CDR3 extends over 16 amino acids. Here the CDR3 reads CASSREGWDGVETQYF. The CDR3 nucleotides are TGTGCCAGCAGTCGAGAGGGGTGGGATGGCGTGGAGACCCAGTACTTC.

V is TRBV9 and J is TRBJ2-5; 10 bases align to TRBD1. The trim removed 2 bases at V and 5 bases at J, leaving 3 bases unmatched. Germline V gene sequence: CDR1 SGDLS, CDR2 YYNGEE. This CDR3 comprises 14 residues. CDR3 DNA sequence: TGTGCCAGCAGCGTCCCGGGACAGGGGGAGACCCAGTACTTC. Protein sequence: CASSVPGQGETQYF. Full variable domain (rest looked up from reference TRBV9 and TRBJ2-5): DSGVTQTPKHLITATGQRVTLRCSPRSGDLSVYWYQQSLDQGLQFLIQYYNGEERAKGNILERFSAQQFPDLHSELNLSSLELGDSALYFCASSVPGQGETQYFGPGTRLLVL.

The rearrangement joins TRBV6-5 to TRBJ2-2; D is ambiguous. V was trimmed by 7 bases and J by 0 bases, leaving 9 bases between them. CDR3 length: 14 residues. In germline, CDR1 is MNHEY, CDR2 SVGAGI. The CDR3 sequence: CASNYRSNTGELFF. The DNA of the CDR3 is TGTGCCAGCAACTACCGGTCGAACACCGGGGAGCTGTTTTTT.

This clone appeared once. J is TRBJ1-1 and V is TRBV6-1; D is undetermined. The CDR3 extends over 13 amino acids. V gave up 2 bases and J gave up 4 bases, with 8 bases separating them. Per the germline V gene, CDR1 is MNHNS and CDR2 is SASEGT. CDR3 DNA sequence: TGTGCCAGCAGTGAACCGCCAGGCACTGAAGCTTTCTTT. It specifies CASSEPPGTEAFF.

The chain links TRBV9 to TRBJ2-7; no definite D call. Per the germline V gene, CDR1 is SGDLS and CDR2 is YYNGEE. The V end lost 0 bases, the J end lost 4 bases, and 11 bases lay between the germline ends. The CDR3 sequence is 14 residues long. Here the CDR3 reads CASSVGGIRYEQYF. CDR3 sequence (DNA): TGTGCCAGCAGCGTAGGGGGAATAAGATACGAGCAGTACTTC.

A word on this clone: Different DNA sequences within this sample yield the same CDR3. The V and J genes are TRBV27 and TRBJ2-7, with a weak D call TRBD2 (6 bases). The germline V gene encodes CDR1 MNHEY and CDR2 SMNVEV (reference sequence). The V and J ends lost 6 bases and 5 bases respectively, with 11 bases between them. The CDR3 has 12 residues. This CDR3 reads CASRGGRDEQYF. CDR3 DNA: TGTGCCAGCAGGGGGGGACGTGACGAGCAGTACTTC.

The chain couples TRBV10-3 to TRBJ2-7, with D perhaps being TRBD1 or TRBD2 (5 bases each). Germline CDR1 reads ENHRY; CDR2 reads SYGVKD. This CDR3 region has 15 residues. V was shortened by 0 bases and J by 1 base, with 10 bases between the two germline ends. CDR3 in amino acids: CAISESGEWSYEQYF. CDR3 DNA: TGTGCCATCAGTGAGTCGGGGGAGTGGTCCTACGAGCAGTACTTC.

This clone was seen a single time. DNA of the CDR3: TGTGCCAGCAGTCTCGCCCCTGGGGCCAACGTCCTGACTTTC. This translates into CASSLAPGANVLTF. V usage is TRBV6-5 and J usage is TRBJ2-6, with D unresolved. The CDR3 covers 14 residues. V lost 5 bases and J 2 bases, leaving 7 bases between the germline ends. Germline values: CDR1 MNHEY, CDR2 SVGAGI.

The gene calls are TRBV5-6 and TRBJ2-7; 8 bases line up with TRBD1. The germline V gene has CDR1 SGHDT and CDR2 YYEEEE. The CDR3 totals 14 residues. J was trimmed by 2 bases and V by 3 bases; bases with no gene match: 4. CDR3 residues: CASSSSDRAYEQYF. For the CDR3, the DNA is TGTGCCAGCAGCTCGTCGGACAGGGCCTACGAGCAGTACTTC.